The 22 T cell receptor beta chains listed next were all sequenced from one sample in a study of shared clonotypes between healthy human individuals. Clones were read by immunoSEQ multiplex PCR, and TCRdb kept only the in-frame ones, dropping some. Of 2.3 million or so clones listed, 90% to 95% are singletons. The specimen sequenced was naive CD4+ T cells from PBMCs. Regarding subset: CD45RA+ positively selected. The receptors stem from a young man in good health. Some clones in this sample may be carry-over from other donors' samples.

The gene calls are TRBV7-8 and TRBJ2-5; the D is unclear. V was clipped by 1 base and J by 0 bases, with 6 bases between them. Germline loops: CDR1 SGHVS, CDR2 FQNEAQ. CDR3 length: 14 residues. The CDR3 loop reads CASSLGPHQETQYF. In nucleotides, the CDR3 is TGTGCCAGCAGCTTAGGACCCCACCAAGAGACCCAGTACTTC.

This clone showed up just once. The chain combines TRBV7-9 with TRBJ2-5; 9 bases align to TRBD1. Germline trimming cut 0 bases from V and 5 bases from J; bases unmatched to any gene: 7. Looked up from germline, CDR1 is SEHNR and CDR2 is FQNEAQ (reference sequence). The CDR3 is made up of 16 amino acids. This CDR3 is CASSLATGGPQETQYF. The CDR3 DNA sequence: TGTGCCAGCAGCTTAGCGACAGGGGGGCCCCAGGAGACCCAGTACTTC.

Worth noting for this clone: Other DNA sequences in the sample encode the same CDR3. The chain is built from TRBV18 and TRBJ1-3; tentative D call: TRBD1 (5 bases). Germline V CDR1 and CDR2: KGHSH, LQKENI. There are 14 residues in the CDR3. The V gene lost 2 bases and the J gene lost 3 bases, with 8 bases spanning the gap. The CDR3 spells CASSPGQGGNTIYF. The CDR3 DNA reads TGTGCCAGCTCACCAGGTCAGGGTGGAAACACCATATATTTT.

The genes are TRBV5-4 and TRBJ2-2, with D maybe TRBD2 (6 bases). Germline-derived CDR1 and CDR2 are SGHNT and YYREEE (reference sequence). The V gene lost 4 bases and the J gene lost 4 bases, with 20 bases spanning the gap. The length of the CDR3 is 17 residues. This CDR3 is CASSSFLRGGLTGELFF. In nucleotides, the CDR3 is TGTGCCAGCAGCAGTTTCCTGAGGGGAGGACTCACCGGGGAGCTGTTTTTT.

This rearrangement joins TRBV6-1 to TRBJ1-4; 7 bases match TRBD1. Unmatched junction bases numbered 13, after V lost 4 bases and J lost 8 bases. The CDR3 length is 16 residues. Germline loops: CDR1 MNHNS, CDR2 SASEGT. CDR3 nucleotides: TGTGCCAGCAGTGTATCCGGGACAGCGACATACGAAAAACTGTTTTTT. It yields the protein CASSVSGTATYEKLFF.

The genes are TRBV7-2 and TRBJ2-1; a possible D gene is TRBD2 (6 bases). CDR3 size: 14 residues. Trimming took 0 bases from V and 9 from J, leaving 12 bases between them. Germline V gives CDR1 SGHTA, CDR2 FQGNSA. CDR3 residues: CASSLALTRSEQFF. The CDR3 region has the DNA TGTGCCAGCAGCTTAGCTTTGACTAGGTCTGAGCAGTTCTTC.

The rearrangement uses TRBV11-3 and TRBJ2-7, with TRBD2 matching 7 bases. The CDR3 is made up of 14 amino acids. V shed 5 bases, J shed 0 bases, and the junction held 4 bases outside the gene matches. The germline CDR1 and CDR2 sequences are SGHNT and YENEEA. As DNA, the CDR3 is TGTGCCAGCAGCCTCGGACTAGGCTCCTACGAGCAGTACTTC. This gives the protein CASSLGLGSYEQYF. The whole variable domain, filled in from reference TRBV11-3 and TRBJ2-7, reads EAGVVQSPRYKIIEKKQPVAFWCNPISGHNTLYWYLQNLGQGPELLIRYENEEAVDDSQLPKDRFSAERLKGVDSTLKIQPAELGDSAVYLCASSLGLGSYEQYFGPGTRLTVT.

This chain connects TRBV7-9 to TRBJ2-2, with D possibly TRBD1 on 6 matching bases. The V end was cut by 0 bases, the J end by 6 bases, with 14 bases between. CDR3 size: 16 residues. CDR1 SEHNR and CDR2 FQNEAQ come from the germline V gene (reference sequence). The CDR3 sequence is CASSLATGSLAGELFF. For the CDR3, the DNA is TGTGCCAGCAGCTTAGCAACAGGGTCATTGGCCGGGGAGCTGTTTTTT.

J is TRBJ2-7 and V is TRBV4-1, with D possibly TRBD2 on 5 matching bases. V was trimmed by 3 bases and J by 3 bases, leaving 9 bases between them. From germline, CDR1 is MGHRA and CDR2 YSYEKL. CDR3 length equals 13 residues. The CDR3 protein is CASSHPDFYEQYF. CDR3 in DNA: TGCGCCAGCAGCCACCCGGACTTCTACGAGCAGTACTTC.

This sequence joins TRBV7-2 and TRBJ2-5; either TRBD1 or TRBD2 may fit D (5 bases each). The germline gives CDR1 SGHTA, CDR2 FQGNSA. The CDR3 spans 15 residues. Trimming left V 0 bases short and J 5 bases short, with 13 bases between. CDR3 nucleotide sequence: TGTGCCAGCAGCTTAGCCCTGGGGGTTAGCGAGACCCAGTACTTC. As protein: CASSLALGVSETQYF. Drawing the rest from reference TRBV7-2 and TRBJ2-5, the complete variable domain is GAGVSQSPSNKVTEKGKDVELRCDPISGHTALYWYRQSLGQGLEFLIYFQGNSAPDKSGLPSDRFSAERTGGSVSTLTIQRTQQEDSAVYLCASSLALGVSETQYFGPGTRLLVL.

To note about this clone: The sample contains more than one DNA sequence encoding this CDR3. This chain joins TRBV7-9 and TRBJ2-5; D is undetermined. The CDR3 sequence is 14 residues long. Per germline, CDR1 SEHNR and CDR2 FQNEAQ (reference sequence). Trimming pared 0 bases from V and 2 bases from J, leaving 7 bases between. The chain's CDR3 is CASSLAGSQETQYF. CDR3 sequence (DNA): TGTGCCAGCAGCTTAGCGGGGTCTCAAGAGACCCAGTACTTC. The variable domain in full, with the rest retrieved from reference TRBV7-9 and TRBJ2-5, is DTGVSQNPRHKITKRGQNVTFRCDPISEHNRLYWYRQTLGQGPEFLTYFQNEAQLEKSRLLSDRFSAERPKGSFSTLEIQRTEQGDSAMYLCASSLAGSQETQYFGPGTRLLVL.

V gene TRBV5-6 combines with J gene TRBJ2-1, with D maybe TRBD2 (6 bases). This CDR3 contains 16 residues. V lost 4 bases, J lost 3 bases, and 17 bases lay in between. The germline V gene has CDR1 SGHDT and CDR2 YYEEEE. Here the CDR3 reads CASSPPGSGYYNEQFF. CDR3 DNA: TGTGCCAGCAGCCCCCCGGGTAGCGGATACTACAATGAGCAGTTCTTC.

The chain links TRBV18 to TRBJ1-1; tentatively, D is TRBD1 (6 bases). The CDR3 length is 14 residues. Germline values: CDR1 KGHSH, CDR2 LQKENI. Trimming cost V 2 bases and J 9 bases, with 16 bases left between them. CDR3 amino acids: CASSPGQGQSKAFF. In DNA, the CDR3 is TGTGCCAGCTCACCAGGGCAGGGGCAAAGTAAAGCTTTCTTT. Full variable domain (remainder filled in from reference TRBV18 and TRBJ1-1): NAGVMQNPRHLVRRRGQEARLRCSPMKGHSHVYWYRQLPEEGLKFMVYLQKENIIDESGMPKERFSAEFPKEGPSILRIQQVVRGDSAAYFCASSPGQGQSKAFFGQGTRLTVV.

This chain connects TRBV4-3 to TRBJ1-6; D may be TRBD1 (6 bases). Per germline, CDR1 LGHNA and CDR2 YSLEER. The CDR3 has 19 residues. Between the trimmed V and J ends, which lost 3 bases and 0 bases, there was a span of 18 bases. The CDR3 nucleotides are TGCGCCAGCAGCCAGGACCTCCCTGACAGGAGCTCCTATAATTCACCCCTCCACTTT. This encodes CASSQDLPDRSSYNSPLHF.

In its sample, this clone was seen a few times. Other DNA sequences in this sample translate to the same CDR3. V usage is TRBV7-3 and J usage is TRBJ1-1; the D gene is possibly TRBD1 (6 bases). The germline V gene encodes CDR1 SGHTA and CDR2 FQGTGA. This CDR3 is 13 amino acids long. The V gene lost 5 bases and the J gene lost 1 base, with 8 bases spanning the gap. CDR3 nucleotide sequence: TGTGCCAGCAGCACCAGGGGGAACACTGAAGCTTTCTTT. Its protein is CASSTRGNTEAFF.

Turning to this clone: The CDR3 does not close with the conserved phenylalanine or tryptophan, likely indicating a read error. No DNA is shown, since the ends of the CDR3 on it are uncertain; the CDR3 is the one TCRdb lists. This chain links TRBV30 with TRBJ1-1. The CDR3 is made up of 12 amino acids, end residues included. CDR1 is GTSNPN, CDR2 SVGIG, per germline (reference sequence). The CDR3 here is CAWSVGSDVAYG.

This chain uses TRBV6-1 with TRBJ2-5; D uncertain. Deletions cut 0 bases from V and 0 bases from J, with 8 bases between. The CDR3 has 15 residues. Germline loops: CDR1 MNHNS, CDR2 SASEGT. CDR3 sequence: CASSEAGRYQETQYF. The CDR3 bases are TGTGCCAGCAGTGAAGCCGGACGTTACCAAGAGACCCAGTACTTC.

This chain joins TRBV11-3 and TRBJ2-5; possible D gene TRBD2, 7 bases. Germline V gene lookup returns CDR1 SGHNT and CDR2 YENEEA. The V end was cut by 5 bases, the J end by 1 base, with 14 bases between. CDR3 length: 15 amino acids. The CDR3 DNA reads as TGTGCCAGCAGCAGGGGGGCTAGCGGCCAAGAGACCCAGTACTTC. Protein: CASSRGASGQETQYF.

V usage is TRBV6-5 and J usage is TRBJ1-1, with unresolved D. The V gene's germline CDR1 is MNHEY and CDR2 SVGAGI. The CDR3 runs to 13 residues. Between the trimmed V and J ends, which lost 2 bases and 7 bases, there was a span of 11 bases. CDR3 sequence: CASSYTSGVEAFF. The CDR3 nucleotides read TGTGCCAGCAGTTACACGAGCGGGGTTGAAGCTTTCTTT.

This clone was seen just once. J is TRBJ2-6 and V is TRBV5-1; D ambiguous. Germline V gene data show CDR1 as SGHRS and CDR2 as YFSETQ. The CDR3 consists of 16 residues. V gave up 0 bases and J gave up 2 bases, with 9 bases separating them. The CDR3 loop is CASSLESLAGANVLTF. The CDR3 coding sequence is TGCGCCAGCAGCTTGGAGTCCCTTGCTGGGGCCAACGTCCTGACTTTC.

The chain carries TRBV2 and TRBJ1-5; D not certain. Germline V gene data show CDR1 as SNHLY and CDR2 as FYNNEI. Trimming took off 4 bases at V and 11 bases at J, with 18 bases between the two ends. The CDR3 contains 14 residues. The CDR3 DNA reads TGTGCCAGCAGTGCTACCTCCCTAGGGTCGGCCCAGCATTTT. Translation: CASSATSLGSAQHF.

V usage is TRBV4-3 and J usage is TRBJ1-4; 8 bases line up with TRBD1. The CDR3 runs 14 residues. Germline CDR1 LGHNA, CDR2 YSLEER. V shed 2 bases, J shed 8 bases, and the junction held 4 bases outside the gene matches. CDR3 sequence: CASSQQGAGEKLFF. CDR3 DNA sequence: TGCGCCAGCAGCCAACAGGGGGCCGGGGAAAAACTGTTTTTT.